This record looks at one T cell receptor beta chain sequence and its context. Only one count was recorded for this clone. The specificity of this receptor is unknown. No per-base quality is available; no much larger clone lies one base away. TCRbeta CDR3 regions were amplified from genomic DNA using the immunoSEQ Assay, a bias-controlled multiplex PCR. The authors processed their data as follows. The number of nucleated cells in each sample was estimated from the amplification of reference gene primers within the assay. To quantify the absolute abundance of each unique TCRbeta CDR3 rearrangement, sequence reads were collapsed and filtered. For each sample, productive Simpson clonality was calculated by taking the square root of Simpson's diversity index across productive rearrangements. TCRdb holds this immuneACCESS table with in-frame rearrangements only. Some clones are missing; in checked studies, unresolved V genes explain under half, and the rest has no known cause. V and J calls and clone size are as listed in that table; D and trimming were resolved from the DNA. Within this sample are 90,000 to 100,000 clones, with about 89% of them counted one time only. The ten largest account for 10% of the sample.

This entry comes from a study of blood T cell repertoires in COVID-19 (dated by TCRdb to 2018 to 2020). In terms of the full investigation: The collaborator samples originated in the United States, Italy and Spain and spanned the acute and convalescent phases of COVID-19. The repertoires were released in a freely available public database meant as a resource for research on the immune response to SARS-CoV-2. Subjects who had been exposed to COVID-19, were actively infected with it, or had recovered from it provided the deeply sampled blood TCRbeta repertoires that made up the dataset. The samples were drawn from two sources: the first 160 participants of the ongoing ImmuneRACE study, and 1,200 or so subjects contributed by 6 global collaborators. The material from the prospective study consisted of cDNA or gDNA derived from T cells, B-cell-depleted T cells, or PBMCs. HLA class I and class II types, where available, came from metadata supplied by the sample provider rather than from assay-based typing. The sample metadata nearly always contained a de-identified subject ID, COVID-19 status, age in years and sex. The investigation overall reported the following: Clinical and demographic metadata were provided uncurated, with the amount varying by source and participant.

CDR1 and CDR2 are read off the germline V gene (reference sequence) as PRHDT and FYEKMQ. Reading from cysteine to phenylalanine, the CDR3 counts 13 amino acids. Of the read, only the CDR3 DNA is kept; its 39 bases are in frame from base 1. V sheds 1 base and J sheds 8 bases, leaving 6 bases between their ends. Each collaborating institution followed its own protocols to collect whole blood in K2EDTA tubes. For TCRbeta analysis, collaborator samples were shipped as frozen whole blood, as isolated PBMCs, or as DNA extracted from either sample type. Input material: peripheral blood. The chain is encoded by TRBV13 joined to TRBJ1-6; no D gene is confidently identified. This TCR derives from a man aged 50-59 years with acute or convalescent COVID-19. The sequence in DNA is TGTGCCAGCAGCTTAGCGGAGGATTCACCCCTCCACTTT. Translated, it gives CASSLAEDSPLHF.